The present T cell receptor (beta chain) was sequenced within a study of cytomegalovirus exposure and HLA in healthy donors. Method: immunoSEQ multiplex PCR; TCRdb's copy keeps in-frame clones and lacks some. This sample has tens of thousands of clones, with around 90% found just once. Germline V gene sequence: CDR1 MNHEY, CDR2 SMNVEV (reference sequence). This CDR3 contains 13 residues. The germline V and J ends were trimmed by 3 bases and 1 base, with 4 bases remaining between them. This rearrangement joins TRBV27 to TRBJ1-5; D ambiguous. The specimen was PBMCs. The clonotype originates from a woman in her late teens or twenties in good health and CMV-seropositive. The CDR3 here is CASSFVSNQPQHF. CDR3 nucleotide sequence: TGTGCCAGCAGTTTTGTAAGCAATCAGCCCCAGCATTTT.